Following are 29 T cell receptor beta chains from one sample sequenced in a study of T-cell memory formation after mild COVID-19. TCRdb called the 5' RACE reads again in MiXCR, with one record for every CDR3 protein. The sample lists 470,000 or so distinct CDR3 sequences, roughly 20% seen once, with 7.5% to 9.5% in the top ten. The source material was PBMCs or a T cell subset sorted from them (not recorded which). The receptors come from an adult woman who had mild COVID-19 (a few samples of this study predate the infection). Cell type and time point are not known.

This clonotype was found a few times. The chain joins TRBV7-8 to TRBJ2-1; possible D gene TRBD1, 6 bases. CDR3 size: 19 residues. Germline V gives CDR1 SGHVS, CDR2 FQNEAQ. V was trimmed by 1 base and J by 1 base, leaving 20 bases between them. The CDR3, as DNA: TGTGCCAGCAGCTTAGATTCGGGACACCCCCCCAGATCCTACAATGAGCAGTTCTTC. As protein: CASSLDSGHPPRSYNEQFF.

Only a few counts were recorded for this clonotype. The chain combines TRBV12-3 or TRBV12-4 with TRBJ2-3; D is unclear. The CDR3 is 17 residues long. The V gene lost 10 bases and the J gene lost 2 bases, with 25 bases spanning the gap. The CDR3 sequence is CATMPFRGRSFTDTQYF. CDR3 nucleotides: TGTGCCACCATGCCCTTTCGTGGCCGGTCCTTCACAGATACGCAGTATTTT.

This clonotype was detected many times. This chain joins TRBV12-3 or TRBV12-4 and TRBJ2-3; TRBD1 or TRBD2 may be the D gene (6 bases each). CDR3 size: 15 residues. Trimming removed 1 base from V and 6 bases from J, with 14 bases in between. The CDR3 protein is CASSLGRVRGDTQYF. CDR3 in DNA: TGTGCCAGCAGTTTAGGGAGGGTCAGGGGTGATACGCAGTATTTT.

This clonotype appeared many times. The CDR3, as DNA: TGCGCCAGCAGCTTGGGCCGAGGAAGCTCCTACAATGAGCAGTTCTTC. This translates into CASSLGRGSSYNEQFF. This chain joins TRBV5-1 and TRBJ2-1; D is undetermined. This CDR3 comprises 16 residues. In germline, CDR1 is SGHRS, CDR2 YFSETQ. V was trimmed by 0 bases and J by 0 bases, leaving 10 bases between them.

The chain has TRBV5-4 and TRBJ1-2; 8 bases align to TRBD1. The trim removed 0 bases at V and 8 bases at J, leaving 6 bases unmatched. The CDR3 covers 14 residues. Germline V gives CDR1 SGHNT, CDR2 YYREEE (reference sequence). The CDR3 loop is CASSLVGQGEGYTF. CDR3 coding DNA: TGTGCCAGCAGCTTGGTTGGACAGGGCGAAGGCTACACCTTC.

This clonotype came up a few times. The chain has TRBV5-6 and TRBJ1-5, with D perhaps TRBD1 (6 bases). The CDR3 contains 15 residues. Trimming cost V 4 bases and J 1 base, with 12 bases left between them. Germline V gene lookup returns CDR1 SGHDT and CDR2 YYEEEE. CDR3 sequence (DNA): TGTGCCAGCAGCCAGAGGGGGGCAAGCAATCAGCCCCAGCATTTT. This translates into CASSQRGASNQPQHF.

This chain links TRBV7-9 with TRBJ2-7; TRBD2 aligns across 7 bases. CDR1 and CDR2 from the germline V gene are SEHNR and FQNEAQ (reference sequence). The CDR3 is 15 amino acids. The ends lost 5 bases at V and 1 base at J; junction bases unmatched: 8. CDR3 loop: CASSARGGGSYEQYF. The DNA for the CDR3 is TGTGCCAGCAGCGCCCGGGGCGGGGGATCCTACGAGCAGTACTTC.

The chain couples TRBV3-1 to TRBJ2-1; TRBD2 is a possible D gene (5 bases). This CDR3 contains 14 residues. Germline V CDR1 and CDR2: LGHDT, YNNKEL (reference sequence). Trimming pared 5 bases from V and 4 bases from J, leaving 12 bases between. The DNA of the CDR3 is TGTGCCAGCAGCTCTAGCCCCAGGTACAATGAGCAGTTCTTC. This translates into CASSSSPRYNEQFF.

A few counts support this clonotype. This rearrangement joins TRBV29-1 to TRBJ2-7, with D maybe TRBD1 (5 bases). From germline, CDR1 is SQVTM and CDR2 ANQGSEA. This CDR3 region has 11 residues. V was clipped by 7 bases and J by 3 bases, with 10 bases between them. CDR3 loop: CSAQGNYEQYF. Here the CDR3 DNA reads TGCAGCGCGCAGGGAAACTACGAGCAGTACTTC.

The table lists this clonotype with many counts. J is TRBJ2-1 and V is TRBV3-1, with 9 bases aligning to TRBD2. The CDR3 sequence is 15 residues long. The germline CDR1 and CDR2 sequences are LGHDT and YNNKEL (reference sequence). V shed 5 bases and J 6 bases; nucleotides not matched to a gene: 8. The CDR3: CASSITGTSSNEQFF. Written as DNA, the CDR3 is TGTGCCAGCAGCATTACCGGGACTAGCAGCAATGAGCAGTTCTTC.

This clonotype came up a few times. This chain uses TRBV7-2 with TRBJ2-7, with a weak D call TRBD2 (5 bases). This CDR3 comprises 17 residues. The V and J ends lost 5 bases and 0 bases respectively, with 20 bases between them. Germline V CDR1 and CDR2: SGHTA, FQGNSA. The CDR3 region has the DNA TGTGCCAGCAGCCCAGCCCCGGGGAATCGGGCCTCCTACGAGCAGTACTTC. Translation gives CASSPAPGNRASYEQYF. Full variable domain (rest looked up from reference TRBV7-2 and TRBJ2-7): GAGVSQSPSNKVTEKGKDVELRCDPISGHTALYWYRQSLGQGLEFLIYFQGNSAPDKSGLPSDRFSAERTGGSVSTLTIQRTQQEDSAVYLCASSPAPGNRASYEQYFGPGTRLTVT.

This clonotype has a handful of counts. The chain employs TRBV4-2 and TRBJ2-7; 7 bases are a match to TRBD2. The germline V gene encodes CDR1 LGHNA and CDR2 YNFKEQ. J was trimmed by 7 bases and V by 0 bases; bases with no gene match: 12. This CDR3 contains 16 residues. The CDR3 loop reads CASSQDGRTREGEQYF. In DNA form, the CDR3 reads TGTGCCAGCAGCCAAGATGGGAGGACTAGGGAAGGAGAGCAGTACTTC.

The chain links TRBV12-3 or TRBV12-4 to TRBJ2-2; TRBD2 aligns across 13 bases. The length of the CDR3 is 18 residues. After removal of 7 bases from V and 6 bases from J, the junction contained 14 bases not matched to a gene. The CDR3, as DNA: TGTGCCAGCACCCCGACCCTTACTAGCGGGAGGGCCGCCGGGGAGCTGTTTTTT. Amino acid sequence: CASTPTLTSGRAAGELFF.

Turning to this clonotype: One junction end does not reproduce the germline sequence, and a read error may be involved. The chain combines TRBV19 with TRBJ2-1; tentatively, D is TRBD1 or TRBD2 (5 bases each). The CDR3 covers 15 residues. Germline V gene lookup returns CDR1 LNHDA and CDR2 SQIVND (reference sequence). DNA for the CDR3: TGTGCCAGTAGTATAGTGGGGGTAGTCCTCAATGAGCAGTTATTC. Translating gives CASSIVGVVLNEQLF.

This chain joins TRBV20-1 and TRBJ1-2, with 7 bases aligning to TRBD1. J was trimmed by 0 bases and V by 3 bases; bases with no gene match: 10. The CDR3 loop spans 16 amino acids. CDR1 DFQATT and CDR2 SNEGSKA come from the germline V gene (reference sequence). The CDR3 bases are TGCAGTGCTAGTACAACAGGGACAGCGGCTAACTATGGCTACACCTTC. Its protein product is CSASTTGTAANYGYTF.

This clonotype was observed a few times. The chain recombines TRBV5-1 with TRBJ1-4; no clear D. The CDR3 has 12 residues. The V end was cut by 7 bases, the J end by 7 bases, with 11 bases between. Germline V gene lookup returns CDR1 SGHRS and CDR2 YFSETQ. Here the CDR3 reads CASGFSGEKLFF. CDR3 coding DNA: TGCGCCAGCGGATTCTCCGGTGAAAAACTGTTTTTT.

The table lists this clonotype with a few counts. The chain joins TRBV10-3 to TRBJ1-2, with 8 bases identical to TRBD1. The CDR3 consists of 14 residues. Germline values: CDR1 ENHRY, CDR2 SYGVKD. The V gene end was trimmed by 3 bases and the J gene end by 4 bases; junction bases not matched to a gene: 4. Here the CDR3 reads CAISEPGGSYGYTF. As DNA, the CDR3 is TGTGCCATCAGTGAACCAGGGGGCAGCTATGGCTACACCTTC.

This clonotype was counted between two and nine times. The chain employs TRBV6-5 and TRBJ2-3; 7 bases align to TRBD1. V was clipped by 6 bases and J by 10 bases; unmatched bases: 10. The CDR3 is 13 amino acids. From germline, CDR1 is MNHEY and CDR2 SVGAGI. As DNA, the CDR3 is TGTGCCAGCAGCTACGGGACAGTCTTCCCGCAGTATTTT. As protein: CASSYGTVFPQYF.

This chain connects TRBV9 to TRBJ2-1; TRBD2 might be the D (7 bases). Between the trimmed V and J ends, which lost 4 bases and 4 bases, there was a span of 18 bases. The CDR3 length is 16 residues. The germline gives CDR1 SGDLS, CDR2 YYNGEE. CDR3 DNA sequence: TGTGCCAGCAGCACCCACGGGGGGCAAAGTTACAATGAGCAGTTCTTC. This codes for CASSTHGGQSYNEQFF.

V and J are TRBV20-1 and TRBJ2-5; D may be TRBD2 (6 bases). The CDR3 contains 14 residues. The V gene's germline CDR1 is DFQATT and CDR2 SNEGSKA (reference sequence). The germline V and J ends were trimmed by 5 bases and 3 bases, with 16 bases remaining between them. The CDR3 sequence is CSALAPQGEETQYF. The CDR3 coding sequence is TGCAGTGCTCTAGCGCCCCAAGGAGAAGAGACCCAGTACTTC.

V is TRBV6-1 and J is TRBJ2-2, with no clear D. Per the germline V gene, CDR1 is MNHNS and CDR2 is SASEGT. The CDR3 runs 15 residues. Trimming took 4 bases from V and 5 from J, leaving 14 bases between them. The chain's CDR3 is CASSGRRAGTGELFF. The CDR3 region has the DNA TGTGCCAGCAGTGGGAGAAGGGCAGGAACCGGGGAGCTGTTTTTT.

This clonotype was counted a few times. The rearrangement links TRBV29-1 to TRBJ1-2, with unresolved D. Germline CDR1 and CDR2: SQVTM and ANQGSEA. The length of the CDR3 is 12 residues. V was cut by 3 bases and J by 8 bases, with 13 bases left in between. The CDR3 region is CSVEHDLYGYTF. CDR3 bases: TGCAGCGTTGAGCATGACCTGTACGGCTACACCTTC.

This clonotype has more than one count but fewer than ten. This chain uses TRBV11-2 with TRBJ2-7, with D unresolved. Trimming removed 3 bases from V and 3 bases from J, with 9 bases in between. CDR1 and CDR2 (germline): SGHAT, FQNNGV. The CDR3 extends over 13 amino acids. The CDR3 nucleotides are TGTGCCAGCAGCTTCCCAGCGTTCTACGAGCAGTACTTC. Translation: CASSFPAFYEQYF.

The V call is TRBV24-1, the J call TRBJ2-3; maybe TRBD1 (5 bases). This CDR3 has 13 residues. CDR1 is KGHDR, CDR2 SFDVKD, per germline. V was shortened by 8 bases and J by 4 bases, with 12 bases between the two germline ends. The CDR3: CATTGPESDTQYF. CDR3 nucleotide sequence: TGTGCCACCACAGGGCCAGAGTCAGATACGCAGTATTTT.

This clonotype came up a few times. This chain joins TRBV6-5 and TRBJ1-1; 8 nucleotides agree with TRBD1. Germline CDR1 MNHEY, CDR2 SVGAGI. Germline trimming cut 2 bases from V and 1 base from J; bases unmatched to any gene: 3. This CDR3 is 15 amino acids long. CDR3 amino acids: CASSYDGQGNTEAFF. The CDR3 nucleotides read TGTGCCAGCAGTTACGACGGACAGGGGAACACTGAAGCTTTCTTT.

The chain joins TRBV23-1 to TRBJ2-7; tentative D call: TRBD1 (5 bases). TRBV23-1 is placed among ORFs of uncertain function. V was clipped by 0 bases and J by 3 bases, with 9 bases between them. This CDR3 is built from 14 residues. This chain's CDR3 is CASSQSSRVYEQYF. CDR3 nucleotides: TGCGCCAGCAGTCAATCAAGCAGGGTCTACGAGCAGTACTTC.

The chain is built from TRBV4-1 and TRBJ2-7; 8 nucleotides align to TRBD2. This CDR3 spans 15 amino acids. J gave up 4 bases and V 4 bases, and 9 bases lay outside the gene matches. The germline V gene has CDR1 MGHRA and CDR2 YSYEKL. CDR3 region: CASSPPGGPGYEQYF. CDR3 in DNA: TGCGCCAGCAGCCCCCCGGGGGGGCCTGGTTACGAGCAGTACTTC.

This clonotype was picked up a small number of times. The chain joins TRBV10-3 to TRBJ1-2; perhaps TRBD1 as D (5 bases). Germline V gene data show CDR1 as ENHRY and CDR2 as SYGVKD. The CDR3 contains 12 residues. V was shortened by 6 bases and J by 6 bases, with 11 bases between the two germline ends. The CDR3 DNA follows: TGTGCCATCAGGGACAAAAGGGATGGCTACACCTTC. Residues: CAIRDKRDGYTF.

CDR3 sequence: CASSPHPGPDNEQFF. CDR3 in DNA: TGTGCCAGCAGCCCCCACCCGGGTCCCGACAATGAGCAGTTCTTC. V is TRBV7-3 and J is TRBJ2-1; D remains unclear. The V gene's germline CDR1 is SGHTA and CDR2 FQGTGA. V was trimmed by 5 bases and J by 5 bases, leaving 16 bases between them. This CDR3 has 15 amino acids.